The 31 T cell receptor beta chains below were found in one sample sequenced in a study of early T cells in non-severe SARS-CoV-2 infection. TCRdb reprocessed the 5' RACE reads with MiXCR, giving one entry per CDR3 protein. The table records around 60,000 distinct CDR3 sequences, more than 8.5% of them present only once. The specimen was whole blood. These receptor sequences come from an adult who was a healthcare worker with PCR-confirmed SARS-CoV-2 infection or an uninfected control (not recorded which).

The chain employs TRBV27 and TRBJ1-2; the match to TRBD1 covers 10 bases. After removal of 5 bases from V and 4 bases from J, the junction contained 7 bases not matched to a gene. Germline V lookup: CDR1 MNHEY, CDR2 SMNVEV (reference sequence). The CDR3 contains 15 residues. The CDR3 region is CASSLRTGGTYGYTF. DNA of the CDR3: TGTGCCAGCAGTCTACGGACAGGGGGTACCTATGGCTACACCTTC.

This clonotype has ten or more counts. The chain is built from TRBV6-5 and TRBJ1-2, with D hard to call. Germline V CDR1 and CDR2: MNHEY, SVGAGI. The CDR3 has 13 amino acids. V shed 11 bases and J shed 4 bases, with 17 bases lying between them. CDR3 nucleotides: TGTGCCGTGAGGGTAGAGGGTCGCTATGGCTACACCTTC. Residues: CAVRVEGRYGYTF.

The gene calls are TRBV4-1 and TRBJ2-5; perhaps TRBD2 as D (5 bases). The germline V and J ends were trimmed by 4 bases and 4 bases, with 16 bases remaining between them. The germline V gene has CDR1 MGHRA and CDR2 YSYEKL. The length of the CDR3 is 15 residues. The CDR3 loop is CASSLRGLRLETQYF. CDR3 coding DNA: TGCGCCAGCAGCCTCCGAGGGTTGAGGTTAGAGACCCAGTACTTC.

V is TRBV21-1 and J is TRBJ2-3; the table names TRBD2, a call not compared with the DNA. TRBV21-1 is classified as a pseudogene. The CDR3 has 18 amino acids. The CDR3 reads CASSKGSGGLVVLDTQYF. CDR3 nucleotide sequence: TGTGCCAGCAGCAAAGGGAGCGGTGGACTAGTTGTATTGGATACGCAGTATTTT.

This clonotype was seen many times. V is TRBV10-3 and J is TRBJ2-7, with 8 bases matching TRBD1. There are 12 residues in the CDR3. Germline trimming cut 0 bases from V and 11 bases from J; bases unmatched to any gene: 3. The germline V gene encodes CDR1 ENHRY and CDR2 SYGVKD. Here the CDR3 DNA reads TGTGCCATCAGTGAGTCGCCGGGACAGGAGTACTTC. Translating it yields CAISESPGQEYF.

This clonotype occurred a few times. V is TRBV5-1 and J is TRBJ2-3; 7 bases are a match to TRBD1. Unmatched junction bases numbered 7, after V lost 5 bases and J lost 4 bases. Looked up from germline, CDR1 is SGHRS and CDR2 is YFSETQ. This CDR3 has 14 residues. For the CDR3, the DNA is TGCGCCAGCAGAGGGGGCGGGTTAGCAGATACGCAGTATTTT. This sequence encodes CASRGGGLADTQYF.

This clonotype was detected once. This rearrangement joins TRBV29-1 to TRBJ2-6, with no clear D. Germline CDR1 is SQVTM and CDR2 is ANQGSEA. This CDR3 has 14 residues. Trimming removed 4 bases from V and 0 bases from J, with 7 bases in between. CDR3: CSVVVSSGANVLTF. As DNA, the CDR3 is TGCAGCGTTGTTGTGAGCTCTGGGGCCAACGTCCTGACTTTC.

This clonotype was counted at least ten times. The chain combines TRBV7-9 with TRBJ2-1; D gene unclear. Trimming removed 2 bases from V and 6 bases from J, with 11 bases in between. The germline gives CDR1 SEHNR, CDR2 FQNEAQ (reference sequence). The CDR3 extends over 14 amino acids. The CDR3 sequence: CASSLMYQSNEQFF. The CDR3 DNA reads TGTGCCAGCAGCTTAATGTACCAGAGCAATGAGCAGTTCTTC.

This clonotype was seen ten or more times. The chain links TRBV12-5 to TRBJ2-3, with 12 bases aligning to TRBD2. The germline gives CDR1 LGHNT, CDR2 FRNRAP. The junction had 2 bases not matched to a gene; V was cut back by 10 bases and J by 3 bases. This CDR3 has 13 residues. The CDR3 region is CATTSGSTDTQYF. Here the CDR3 DNA reads TGTGCTACGACTAGCGGGAGTACAGATACGCAGTATTTT.

This clonotype was detected many times. The chain carries TRBV20-1 and TRBJ2-7, with 13 bases aligning to TRBD2. The length of the CDR3 is 19 residues. With 3 bases clipped from V and 0 bases from J, the junction kept 14 bases outside the gene matches. The germline CDR1 and CDR2 sequences are DFQATT and SNEGSKA (reference sequence). Here the CDR3 reads CSARASTSGRFRGSYEQYF. CDR3 nucleotide sequence: TGCAGTGCTAGGGCTTCGACTAGCGGGAGGTTTCGGGGCTCCTACGAGCAGTACTTC.

This clonotype was seen ten or more times. This sequence joins TRBV30 and TRBJ1-2; 8 nucleotides line up with TRBD1. The germline CDR1 and CDR2 sequences are GTSNPN and SVGIG (reference sequence). This CDR3 spans 12 amino acids. Trimming cost V 2 bases and J 8 bases; bases outside gene matches: 4. The chain's CDR3 is CAWSPTGEGYTF. The CDR3 bases are TGTGCCTGGAGTCCGACAGGGGAAGGCTACACCTTC. The complete variable domain, with remaining parts taken from reference TRBV30 and TRBJ1-2, reads SQTIHQWPATLVQPVGSPLSLECTVEGTSNPNLYWYRQAAGRGLQLLFYSVGIGQISSEVPQNLSASRPQDRQFILSSKKLLLSDSGFYLCAWSPTGEGYTFGSGTRLTVV.

This clonotype was picked up many times. The rearrangement links TRBV2 to TRBJ1-5, with D hard to call. The V gene's germline CDR1 is SNHLY and CDR2 FYNNEI. Trimming removed 0 bases from V and 11 bases from J, with 8 bases in between. The CDR3 spans 12 residues. CDR3 sequence reads: CASSEARKTQHF. The CDR3 bases are TGTGCCAGCAGTGAAGCGAGAAAGACCCAGCATTTT.

This clonotype has ten or more counts. The chain combines TRBV20-1 with TRBJ2-1; a possible D gene is TRBD2 (5 bases). Trimming stripped 2 bases from V and 3 bases from J, with 11 bases between. The CDR3 extends over 14 amino acids. CDR1 and CDR2 from the germline V gene are DFQATT and SNEGSKA (reference sequence). The CDR3 DNA reads TGCAGTGCTAGATTAGCGACCTTCTACAATGAGCAGTTCTTC. This gives the protein CSARLATFYNEQFF.

In its sample, this clonotype was seen many times. The chain combines TRBV27 with TRBJ1-6, with D unresolved. The V end lost 7 bases, the J end lost 7 bases, and 11 bases lay between the germline ends. This CDR3 is 13 amino acids long. Germline V lookup: CDR1 MNHEY, CDR2 SMNVEV (reference sequence). CDR3 sequence: CASKKVTNSPLHF. CDR3 bases: TGTGCCAGCAAGAAAGTTACGAATTCACCCCTCCACTTT.

V is TRBV7-2 and J is TRBJ1-2; a possible D gene is TRBD1 (6 bases). V was clipped by 2 bases and J by 4 bases, with 11 bases between them. The CDR3 sequence is 14 residues long. Germline CDR1 and CDR2: SGHTA and FQGNSA. DNA of the CDR3: TGTGCCAGCAGCTTAACGACAGGAACCTATGGCTACACCTTC. This encodes CASSLTTGTYGYTF.

In its sample, this clonotype was seen many times. The chain has TRBV7-3 and TRBJ1-1, with D possibly being TRBD1 (5 bases). The V end lost 5 bases, the J end lost 4 bases, and 14 bases lay between the germline ends. Per germline, CDR1 SGHTA and CDR2 FQGTGA. The CDR3 is 14 residues long. This CDR3 reads CASSPMGGGTEAFF. CDR3 bases: TGTGCCAGCAGCCCTATGGGGGGGGGCACTGAAGCTTTCTTT.

This clonotype came up many times. The J gene is TRBJ2-6, the V gene TRBV6-4; 7 bases align to TRBD2. This CDR3 comprises 16 residues. The trim removed 5 bases at V and 2 bases at J, leaving 6 bases unmatched. Germline V gene data show CDR1 as MRHNA and CDR2 as SNTAGT. The CDR3 bases are TGTGCCAGCAGTCCCGCCGGGGGGACTGGGGCCAACGTCCTGACTTTC. It translates to CASSPAGGTGANVLTF.

The genes are TRBV18 and TRBJ1-2; D may be TRBD1 (5 bases). Per germline, CDR1 KGHSH and CDR2 LQKENI. V was pared by 4 bases and J by 2 bases, with 11 bases between. There are 14 residues in the CDR3. CDR3 sequence reads: CASSLQGGNYGYTF. CDR3 in DNA: TGTGCCAGCTCACTTCAGGGAGGGAACTATGGCTACACCTTC.

This clonotype came up many times. The chain joins TRBV11-2 to TRBJ2-1; the D is unclear. Trimming took 1 base from V and 9 from J, leaving 19 bases between them. Germline V gene data show CDR1 as SGHAT and CDR2 as FQNNGV. This CDR3 is built from 16 residues. CDR3 sequence reads: CASSLGYQLGSAEQFF. CDR3 bases: TGTGCCAGCAGCTTAGGGTACCAGCTCGGATCAGCTGAGCAGTTCTTC.

The chain uses TRBV4-3 and TRBJ2-7, with a tentative D call TRBD2 (6 bases). The CDR3 extends over 15 amino acids. Trimming cost V 1 base and J 2 bases, with 12 bases left between them. Germline CDR1 and CDR2: LGHNA and YSLEER. The CDR3 DNA reads TGCGCCAGCAGCCAAGTACGTGCGGGAACCTACGAGCAGTACTTC. It yields the protein CASSQVRAGTYEQYF.

This clonotype was recorded at least ten times. CDR3 sequence: CAWSGSGANVLTF. DNA for the CDR3: TGTGCCTGGAGCGGCTCTGGGGCCAACGTCCTGACTTTC. The chain is built from TRBV30 and TRBJ2-6; no reliable D call. From germline, CDR1 is GTSNPN and CDR2 SVGIG (reference sequence). CDR3 length: 13 amino acids. The V and J ends lost 3 bases and 0 bases respectively, with 3 bases between them. The complete variable domain, with remaining parts taken from reference TRBV30 and TRBJ2-6, reads SQTIHQWPATLVQPVGSPLSLECTVEGTSNPNLYWYRQAAGRGLQLLFYSVGIGQISSEVPQNLSASRPQDRQFILSSKKLLLSDSGFYLCAWSGSGANVLTFGAGSRLTVL.

This clonotype was detected many times. CDR3 loop: CASSTGQAGANVLTF. The DNA of the CDR3 is TGTGCCAGCAGTACTGGACAGGCTGGGGCCAACGTCCTGACTTTC. The chain joins TRBV6-4 to TRBJ2-6; 7 bases line up with TRBD1. J gave up 2 bases and V 5 bases, and 3 bases lay outside the gene matches. The CDR3 contains 15 residues. Germline V gene data show CDR1 as MRHNA and CDR2 as SNTAGT.

The chain couples TRBV30 to TRBJ1-1; 7 bases line up with TRBD1. Germline values: CDR1 GTSNPN, CDR2 SVGIG (reference sequence). The CDR3 length is 13 residues. Losses at the gene ends were 3 bases for V and 1 base for J; bases not matched to a gene: 2. The DNA for the CDR3 is TGTGCCTGGAGCAGGGGGGGGAACACTGAAGCTTTCTTT. Amino acid sequence: CAWSRGGNTEAFF. Full variable domain (remainder filled in from reference TRBV30 and TRBJ1-1): SQTIHQWPATLVQPVGSPLSLECTVEGTSNPNLYWYRQAAGRGLQLLFYSVGIGQISSEVPQNLSASRPQDRQFILSSKKLLLSDSGFYLCAWSRGGNTEAFFGQGTRLTVV.

The chain links TRBV20-1 to TRBJ2-3, with 13 bases identical to TRBD2. Trimming at V came to 4 bases and at J to 3 bases, leaving 4 bases not matched to a gene. This CDR3 has 15 amino acids. The germline gives CDR1 DFQATT, CDR2 SNEGSKA (reference sequence). The DNA for the CDR3 is TGCAGTGCTAAAGCGGGACTAGCGGGGACAGATACGCAGTATTTT. Protein: CSAKAGLAGTDTQYF.

This clonotype was recorded a few times. V gene TRBV5-4 combines with J gene TRBJ2-3; D remains unclear. The germline V and J ends were trimmed by 6 bases and 3 bases, with 11 bases remaining between them. CDR1 is SGHNT and CDR2 is YYREEE in the germline V gene (reference sequence). This CDR3 has 13 amino acids. Written as DNA, the CDR3 is TGTGCCAGCACCATATCCGGGACAGATACGCAGTATTTT. It translates to CASTISGTDTQYF.

This clonotype has a count of ten or more. The V call is TRBV19, the J call TRBJ1-5, with D unclear. Per the germline V gene, CDR1 is LNHDA and CDR2 is SQIVND (reference sequence). The CDR3 consists of 13 residues. V lost 8 bases and J 1 base, leaving 9 bases between the germline ends. This CDR3 reads CASQAVSNQPQHF. CDR3 nucleotide sequence: TGTGCCAGTCAGGCAGTAAGCAATCAGCCCCAGCATTTT.

In the case of this clonotype: A much larger clone is a single base away; this may be a read error. The conserved final phenylalanine or tryptophan is absent from the CDR3, which likely points to a read error. The chain couples TRBV5-4 to TRBJ2-3, with TRBD2 matching over 13 bases. Germline V gene data show CDR1 as SGHNT and CDR2 as YYREEE (reference sequence). V shed 0 bases, J shed 5 bases, and the junction held 0 bases outside the gene matches. The CDR3 runs 15 residues. CDR3 DNA sequence: TGTGCCAGCAGCTTGGGACTAGCGGGAGGAGATACGCAGTATTCT. It codes for CASSLGLAGGDTQYS.

This clonotype was counted at least ten times. The CDR3 reads CASSQTGSYEQYF. The CDR3 DNA reads TGTGCCAGTAGCCAGACAGGGTCCTACGAGCAGTACTTC. This chain joins TRBV19 and TRBJ2-7, with 7 bases that match TRBD1. The CDR3 extends over 13 amino acids. The V and J ends lost 6 bases and 1 base, in that order; junction bases with no gene match: 3. In germline, CDR1 is LNHDA, CDR2 SQIVND (reference sequence). Full variable domain (missing parts from reference TRBV19 and TRBJ2-7): DGGITQSPKYLFRKEGQNVTLSCEQNLNHDAMYWYRQDPGQGLRLIYYSQIVNDFQKGDIAEGYSVSREKKESFPLTVTSAQKNPTAFYLCASSQTGSYEQYFGPGTRLTVT.

This clonotype was counted at least ten times. The J gene is TRBJ2-1, the V gene TRBV5-1, with D unclear. CDR3 length: 15 amino acids. The V gene's germline CDR1 is SGHRS and CDR2 YFSETQ. The V end was cut by 2 bases, the J end by 6 bases, with 15 bases between. Here the CDR3 reads CASSFVPLKGNEQFF. For the CDR3, the DNA is TGCGCCAGCAGCTTTGTGCCGCTAAAGGGCAATGAGCAGTTCTTC.

Only a few counts were recorded for this clonotype. The gene calls are TRBV9 and TRBJ2-1, with D possibly matching TRBD2 (6 bases). The length of the CDR3 is 17 residues. The V gene lost 0 bases and the J gene lost 0 bases, with 13 bases spanning the gap. Germline V lookup: CDR1 SGDLS, CDR2 YYNGEE. CDR3 DNA: TGTGCCAGCAGCGTAGGGGACTCCTCGAGCTCCTACAATGAGCAGTTCTTC. Its translation is CASSVGDSSSSYNEQFF.

Many counts were recorded for this clonotype. This rearrangement joins TRBV7-9 to TRBJ1-3; D unclear. The CDR3 covers 16 residues. In germline, CDR1 is SEHNR, CDR2 FQNEAQ (reference sequence). V lost 5 bases, J lost 0 bases, and 14 bases lay in between. CDR3: CASSPDGSFSGNTIYF. CDR3 DNA sequence: TGTGCCAGCAGCCCCGACGGCAGCTTCTCTGGAAACACCATATATTTT.